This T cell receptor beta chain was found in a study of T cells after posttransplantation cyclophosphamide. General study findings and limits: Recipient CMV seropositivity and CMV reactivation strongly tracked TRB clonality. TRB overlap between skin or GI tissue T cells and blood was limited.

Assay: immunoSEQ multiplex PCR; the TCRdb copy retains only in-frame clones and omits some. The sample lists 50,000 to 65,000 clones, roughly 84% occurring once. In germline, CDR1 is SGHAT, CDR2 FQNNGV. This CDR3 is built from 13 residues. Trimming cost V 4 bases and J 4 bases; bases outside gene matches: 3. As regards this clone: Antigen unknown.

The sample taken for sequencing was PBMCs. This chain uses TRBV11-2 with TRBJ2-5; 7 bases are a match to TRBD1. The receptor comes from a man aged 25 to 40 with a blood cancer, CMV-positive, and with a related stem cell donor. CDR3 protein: CASSSNRGETQYF. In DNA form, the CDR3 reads TGTGCCAGCAGCTCAAACAGGGGAGAGACCCAGTACTTC.